What follows are 17 T cell receptor beta chains derived from one specimen sequenced in a study of cytomegalovirus exposure and HLA in healthy donors. The PCR made use of 60 Vbeta and 13 Jbeta primers. The assay was immunoSEQ multiplex PCR, and TCRdb's table has in-frame clones only and misses some. The table lists 150,000 or so clones, about 80% of them singletons. Sequencing was done on a sample of PBMCs. These receptors all stem from a man aged 30 to 39 in good health and CMV-seropositive.

This clone was picked up one time. V usage is TRBV6-4 and J usage is TRBJ2-3, with D maybe TRBD2 (6 bases). V lost 6 bases, J lost 2 bases, and 12 bases lay in between. Germline values: CDR1 MRHNA, CDR2 SNTAGT. CDR3 size: 14 residues. The CDR3 reads CASSPDYNTDTQYF. For the CDR3, the DNA is TGTGCCAGCAGCCCGGACTACAACACAGATACGCAGTATTTT.

The V and J genes are TRBV5-4 and TRBJ2-7; 7 nucleotides agree with TRBD2. V was clipped by 4 bases and J by 1 base; unmatched bases: 5. In germline, CDR1 is SGHNT, CDR2 YYREEE (reference sequence). CDR3 length: 14 amino acids. The CDR3 region is CASSSRDYSYEQYF. CDR3 sequence (DNA): TGTGCCAGCAGCAGCCGGGACTATTCCTACGAGCAGTACTTC. Full variable domain (remainder filled in from reference TRBV5-4 and TRBJ2-7): ETGVTQSPTHLIKTRGQQVTLRCSSQSGHNTVSWYQQALGQGPQFIFQYYREEENGRGNFPPRFSGLQFPNYSSELNVNALELDDSALYLCASSSRDYSYEQYFGPGTRLTVT.

The chain uses TRBV19 and TRBJ2-1, with 12 positions matching TRBD2. The CDR3 runs 16 residues. Germline CDR1 and CDR2: LNHDA and SQIVND (reference sequence). J was trimmed by 11 bases and V by 4 bases; bases with no gene match: 12. CDR3 nucleotide sequence: TGTGCCAGTAGTACGGGGACTAGCGGGCCGACGCGAAAGCAGTTCTTC. Its translation is CASSTGTSGPTRKQFF.

The V gene is TRBV30, the J gene TRBJ2-7, with 7 bases fitting TRBD1. Germline V gives CDR1 GTSNPN, CDR2 SVGIG (reference sequence). Trimming at V came to 0 bases and at J to 2 bases, leaving 7 bases not matched to a gene. The CDR3 spans 15 residues. DNA for the CDR3: TGTGCCTGGAGTGTACCTAGGGGGCGCACCTACGAGCAGTACTTC. Translated: CAWSVPRGRTYEQYF.

This sequence joins TRBV5-4 and TRBJ1-2; D is perhaps TRBD1 (5 bases). In germline, CDR1 is SGHNT, CDR2 YYREEE (reference sequence). The CDR3 length is 13 residues. The V gene lost 0 bases and the J gene lost 6 bases, with 9 bases spanning the gap. CDR3 amino acids: CASSLGGGDGYTF. The CDR3 bases are TGTGCCAGCAGCTTGGGCGGGGGGGATGGCTACACCTTC.

The chain carries TRBV6-1 and TRBJ2-7; 10 nucleotides line up with TRBD2. Germline-derived CDR1 and CDR2 are MNHNS and SASEGT. With 8 bases clipped from V and 5 bases from J, the junction kept 12 bases outside the gene matches. There are 15 residues in the CDR3. CDR3 sequence: CASLKELAGVNEQYF. The CDR3, as DNA: TGTGCCAGCCTGAAGGAGCTAGCGGGAGTAAACGAGCAGTACTTC.

The gene calls are TRBV10-1 and TRBJ2-1; a weak D match, TRBD2 (6 bases). The CDR3 is 12 residues long. V lost 4 bases and J lost 9, with 10 bases in between. Per germline, CDR1 WNHNN and CDR2 SYGVQD (reference sequence). The CDR3 DNA sequence: TGCGCCAGCAGTGCTGGGGGGACTGAGCAGTTCTTC. Translation: CASSAGGTEQFF.

V usage is TRBV11-3 and J usage is TRBJ2-6; a possible D gene is TRBD1 (5 bases). With 5 bases removed from V and 0 bases from J, the gap between germline ends came to 8 bases. CDR1 is SGHNT, CDR2 YENEEA, per germline. The CDR3 has 15 residues. The CDR3 spells CASSPRASGANVLTF. The CDR3 region has the DNA TGTGCCAGCAGCCCCAGGGCCTCTGGGGCCAACGTCCTGACTTTC.

The chain joins TRBV7-9 to TRBJ1-1; weak D call: TRBD1 (5 bases). From germline, CDR1 is SEHNR and CDR2 FQNEAQ (reference sequence). This CDR3 is 16 amino acids long. The germline V and J ends were trimmed by 5 bases and 0 bases, with 16 bases remaining between them. Here the CDR3 DNA reads TGTGCCAGCAGCATCCCGACAGCCGTGCTGAACACTGAAGCTTTCTTT. Residues: CASSIPTAVLNTEAFF.

The chain links TRBV30 to TRBJ2-2; TRBD2 matches at 12 bases. The CDR3 is 16 residues long. V dropped 5 bases and J dropped 2; count of bases not matched to a gene: 6. The V gene's germline CDR1 is GTSNPN and CDR2 SVGIG (reference sequence). CDR3 DNA: TGTGCCTGGGGGGCTAGCGGGGGGGCCAACACCGGGGAGCTGTTTTTT. This translates into CAWGASGGANTGELFF.

The rearrangement joins TRBV7-2 to TRBJ2-3; tentatively, D is TRBD2 (6 bases). CDR1 SGHTA and CDR2 FQGNSA come from the germline V gene. The V and J ends lost 5 bases and 2 bases respectively, with 26 bases between them. CDR3 length: 19 residues. The CDR3 is CASSPRAGRRWVSTDTQYF. DNA of the CDR3: TGTGCCAGCAGCCCCCGGGCGGGGCGGCGGTGGGTTTCCACAGATACGCAGTATTTT.

The rearrangement links TRBV27 to TRBJ1-1; 8 bases align to TRBD1. Germline CDR1 reads MNHEY; CDR2 reads SMNVEV (reference sequence). The CDR3 has 17 residues. J gave up 0 bases and V 5 bases, and 11 bases lay outside the gene matches. The CDR3 DNA sequence: TGTGCCAGCAGTCAAGTCCTGGTGACAGGGGTGAACACTGAAGCTTTCTTT. It specifies CASSQVLVTGVNTEAFF.

In its sample, this clone was seen a few times. The genes are TRBV6-6 and TRBJ2-7, with D maybe TRBD2 (5 bases). V was clipped by 7 bases and J by 1 base, with 11 bases between them. The CDR3 spans 13 residues. Germline CDR1 and CDR2: MNHNY and SVGAGI (reference sequence). The CDR3 bases are TGTGCCAGCACCGACCCGGGATCCTACGAGCAGTACTTC. Amino acids: CASTDPGSYEQYF.

This clone was seen just once. This chain joins TRBV21-1 and TRBJ2-5; whether TRBD2, the table's D call, matches the DNA was not checked. TRBV21-1 is flagged as a pseudogene. The CDR3 is made up of 18 amino acids. The DNA of the CDR3 is TGTGCCAGCAGCAAAGCGCTAGGGACTAGCGGGTCCCAAGAGACCCAGTACTTC. It translates to CASSKALGTSGSQETQYF.

The rearrangement links TRBV6-5 to TRBJ2-3; 12 bases map to TRBD2. Per the germline V gene, CDR1 is MNHEY and CDR2 is SVGAGI. The trim removed 6 bases at V and 5 bases at J, leaving 6 bases unmatched. This CDR3 contains 15 residues. CDR3 residues: CASSLLAGGRDTQYF. CDR3 nucleotides: TGTGCCAGCAGCCTCCTAGCGGGAGGGAGAGATACGCAGTATTTT.

The chain is built from TRBV4-1 and TRBJ2-7; possible D gene TRBD2, 6 bases. The CDR3 extends over 15 amino acids. Germline V gene data show CDR1 as MGHRA and CDR2 as YSYEKL. V lost 1 base and J 2 bases, leaving 12 bases between the germline ends. As DNA, the CDR3 is TGCGCCAGCAGCCAAGCCCGCGGGGATCCCTACGAGCAGTACTTC. The encoded protein is CASSQARGDPYEQYF.

The chain recombines TRBV28 with TRBJ2-2, with 7 positions matching TRBD2. The CDR3 spans 16 residues. The germline V gene encodes CDR1 MDHEN and CDR2 SYDVKM. V lost 5 bases and J lost 4; bases outside the gene matches: 10. In DNA form, the CDR3 reads TGTGCCAGCAGTGGTGGCTACGGGGGGACCACCGGGGAGCTGTTTTTT. It yields the protein CASSGGYGGTTGELFF.